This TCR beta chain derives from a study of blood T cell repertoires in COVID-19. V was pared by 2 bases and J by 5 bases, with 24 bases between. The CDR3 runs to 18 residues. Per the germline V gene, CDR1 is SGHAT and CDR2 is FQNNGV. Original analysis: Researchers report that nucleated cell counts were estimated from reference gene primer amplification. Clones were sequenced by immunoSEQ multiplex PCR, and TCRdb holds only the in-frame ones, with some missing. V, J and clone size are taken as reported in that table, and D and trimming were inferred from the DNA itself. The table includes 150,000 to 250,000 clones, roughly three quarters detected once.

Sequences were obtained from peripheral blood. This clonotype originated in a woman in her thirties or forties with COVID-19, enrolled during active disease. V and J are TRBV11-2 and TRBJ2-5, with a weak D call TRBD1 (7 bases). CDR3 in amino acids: CASSLNGFTGDSRETQYF. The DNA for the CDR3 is TGTGCCAGCAGCTTAAACGGTTTCACAGGGGACTCGCGGGAGACCCAGTACTTC. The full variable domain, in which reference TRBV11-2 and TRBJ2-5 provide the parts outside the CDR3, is EAGVAQSPRYKIIEKRQSVAFWCNPISGHATLYWYQQILGQGPKLLIQFQNNGVVDDSQLPKDRFSAERLKGVDSTLKIQPAKLEDSAVYLCASSLNGFTGDSRETQYFGPGTRLLVL.